The present T cell receptor beta chain was sequenced within a study of blood T cell repertoires in COVID-19. Background on the study: Sources were T cells, B-cell-depleted T cells, or PBMCs; the material itself was cDNA or gDNA.

Authors' processing steps: Amplification with reference gene primers provided the estimates of nucleated cell counts. Data came from immunoSEQ multiplex PCR; TCRdb stores just in-frame clones and leaves some out. Clonal size and the V and J genes are those of that table, whereas D and trimming came from the DNA. The sample includes about 150,000 clones, about nine tenths of them seen just once. This CDR3 comprises 14 residues. V lost 3 bases and J 5 bases, leaving 16 bases between the germline ends. From germline, CDR1 is DFQATT and CDR2 SNEGSKA (reference sequence). The sample consisted of peripheral blood. This TCR derives from a woman aged 50 to 60 with acute or convalescent COVID-19. V usage is TRBV20-1 and J usage is TRBJ1-1, with D perhaps TRBD1 (5 bases). The CDR3 nucleotides are TGCAGTGCTAGTAGGGGCCCAAAAGGGACTGAAGCTTTCTTT. Its translation is CSASRGPKGTEAFF.